This T cell receptor (beta chain) originates from a study of monozygotic twins with inflammatory bowel disease. TCRdb reprocessed the 5' RACE reads and keeps a single row for each CDR3 protein, giving no DNA. The specimen's table records over 200,000 distinct CDR3 sequences. This CDR3 comprises 11 residues. Germline loops: CDR1 SQVTM, CDR2 ANQGSEA. This chain connects TRBV29-1 to TRBJ1-1. The receptor comes from a human donor with ulcerative colitis or Crohn's disease, or a healthy co-twin of an affected twin (not recorded which). Sequencing was done on a sample of blood. The CDR3 spells CSVRKNTEAFF. The full variable domain, rest sourced from reference TRBV29-1 and TRBJ1-1, is SAVISQKPSRDICQRGTSLTIQCQVDSQVTMMFWYRQQPGQSLTLIATANQGSEATYESGFVIDKFPISRPNLTFSTLTVSNMSPEDSSIYLCSVRKNTEAFFGQGTRLTVV.